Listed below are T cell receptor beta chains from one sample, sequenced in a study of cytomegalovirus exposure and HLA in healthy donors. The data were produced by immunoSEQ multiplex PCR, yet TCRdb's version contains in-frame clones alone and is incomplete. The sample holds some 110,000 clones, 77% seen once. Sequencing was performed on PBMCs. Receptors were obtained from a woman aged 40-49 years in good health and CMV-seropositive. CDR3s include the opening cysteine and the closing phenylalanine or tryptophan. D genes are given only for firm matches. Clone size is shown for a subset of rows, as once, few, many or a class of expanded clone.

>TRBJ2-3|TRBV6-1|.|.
TGTGCCAGCAGTGAATGGCGGGATGGCACAGATACGCAGTATTTT
CASSEWRDGTDTQYF
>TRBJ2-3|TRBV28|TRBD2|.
TGTGCCAGCACTCGGACTAGCGGGACCACAGATACGCAGTATTTT
CASTRTSGTTDTQYF
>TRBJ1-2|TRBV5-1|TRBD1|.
TGCGCCAGCACCGGGGGGGGACAGGGCGCAGGTGGCTACACCTTC
CASTGGGQGAGGYTF
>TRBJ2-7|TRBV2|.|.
TGTGCCAGCAGCGATACTAGTACCAACGAGCAGTACTTC
CASSDTSTNEQYF
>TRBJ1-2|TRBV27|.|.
TGTGCCAGCAGTTTATCGGCAAGGGCCACGGGGGGCTACACCTTC
CASSLSARATGGYTF
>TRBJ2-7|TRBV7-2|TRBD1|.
TGTGCCAGCAGCCATAGACAGGGTTGGGAGCAGTACTTC
CASSHRQGWEQYF
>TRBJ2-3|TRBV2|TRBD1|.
TGTGCCAGCACGGGACAGGATTCAGATACGCAGTATTTT
CASTGQDSDTQYF
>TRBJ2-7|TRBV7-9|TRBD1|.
TGTGCCAGTTCGGGACAGGGGAAAATGGAGCAGTACTTC
CASSGQGKMEQYF
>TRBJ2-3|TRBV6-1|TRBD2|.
TGTGCCAGCAGTATCCGGACTAGGAGCACAGATACGCAGTATTTT
CASSIRTRSTDTQYF
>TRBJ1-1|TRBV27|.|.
TGTGCCAGCAGTTTACTCCCTCGACCCAGGGGCACTGAAGCTTTCTTT
CASSLLPRPRGTEAFF
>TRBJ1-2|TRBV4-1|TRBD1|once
TGCGCCAGCAGCCAACGACAGGGGGCTGTATCTAACTATGGCTACACCTTC
CASSQRQGAVSNYGYTF
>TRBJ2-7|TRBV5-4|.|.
TGTGCCAGCAGCTGGATAGGGGACGAGCAGTACTTC
CASSWIGDEQYF
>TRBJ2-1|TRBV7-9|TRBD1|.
TGTGCCAGCAGCAGCTCGGACAGGGTCAATGAGCAGTTCTTC
CASSSSDRVNEQFF
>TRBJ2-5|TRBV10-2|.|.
TGCGCCAGCAAACCTACCCTCGTGTTCACGGGACTCTCTCAAGAGACCCAGTACTTC
CASKPTLVFTGLSQETQYF